Below are 2 T cell receptor beta chains sequenced from a single sample in a study of PD-1 blockade in classical Hodgkin lymphoma. Sequencing used immunoSEQ multiplex PCR; TCRdb keeps in-frame clones, though not all of them. Here the sample spans about 7,100 clones, roughly 79% being singletons. As for time point: newly diagnosed, previously untreated cHL patient sample. Sequencing was performed on peripheral blood mononuclear cells (PBMCs). Receptors originate from a human donor with classical Hodgkin lymphoma.

The V gene is TRBV2, the J gene TRBJ1-1; 11 bases line up with TRBD1. J lost 6 bases, V lost 8 bases, and 8 bases had no gene match. CDR1 and CDR2 from the germline V gene are SNHLY and FYNNEI. This CDR3 contains 14 residues. DNA for the CDR3: TGTGCCAGCCTATGGGACAGGGGGATTCCTGAAGCTTTCTTT. Translating it yields CASLWDRGIPEAFF.

V usage is TRBV6-1 and J usage is TRBJ2-7; the match to TRBD2 covers 8 bases. Germline V gene lookup returns CDR1 MNHNS and CDR2 SASEGT. V shed 1 base, J shed 2 bases, and the junction held 4 bases outside the gene matches. This CDR3 is built from 15 residues. CDR3 coding DNA: TGTGCCAGCAGTGAAGAGGTAGCGGGAACCTACGAGCAGTACTTC. Its protein product is CASSEEVAGTYEQYF.